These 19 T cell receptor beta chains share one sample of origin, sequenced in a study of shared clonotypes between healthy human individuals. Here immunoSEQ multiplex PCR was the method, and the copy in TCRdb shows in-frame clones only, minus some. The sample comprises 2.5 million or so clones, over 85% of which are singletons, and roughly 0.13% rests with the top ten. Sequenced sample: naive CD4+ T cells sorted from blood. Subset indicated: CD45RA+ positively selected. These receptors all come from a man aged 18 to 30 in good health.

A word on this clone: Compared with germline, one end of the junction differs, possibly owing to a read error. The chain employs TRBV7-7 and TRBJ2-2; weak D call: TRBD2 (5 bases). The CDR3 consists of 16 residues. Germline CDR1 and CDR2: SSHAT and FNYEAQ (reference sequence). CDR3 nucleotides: TGTGCTAGCAGCTTAGCGTCCAGCGCGAACACCGGGGAGCTGTTTTTT. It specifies CASSLASSANTGELFF.

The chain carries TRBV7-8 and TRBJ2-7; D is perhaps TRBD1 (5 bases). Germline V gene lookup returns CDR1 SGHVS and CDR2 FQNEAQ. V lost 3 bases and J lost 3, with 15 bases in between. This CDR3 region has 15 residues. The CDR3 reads CASSFGRAPLYEQYF. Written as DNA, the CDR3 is TGTGCCAGCAGCTTCGGCAGGGCCCCCCTCTACGAGCAGTACTTC.

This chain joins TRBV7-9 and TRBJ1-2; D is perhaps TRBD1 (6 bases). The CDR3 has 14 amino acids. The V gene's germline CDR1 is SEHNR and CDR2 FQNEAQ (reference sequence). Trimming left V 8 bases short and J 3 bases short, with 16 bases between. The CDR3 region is CASSTTGGDYGYTF. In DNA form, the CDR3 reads TGTGCCAGCTCAACGACGGGGGGCGACTATGGCTACACCTTC.

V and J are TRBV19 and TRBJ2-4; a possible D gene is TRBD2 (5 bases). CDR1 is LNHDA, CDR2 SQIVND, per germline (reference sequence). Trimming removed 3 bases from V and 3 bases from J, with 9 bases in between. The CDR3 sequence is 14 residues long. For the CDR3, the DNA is TGTGCCAGTAGTATCGGGGTTAGCAAAAACATTCAGTACTTC. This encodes CASSIGVSKNIQYF.

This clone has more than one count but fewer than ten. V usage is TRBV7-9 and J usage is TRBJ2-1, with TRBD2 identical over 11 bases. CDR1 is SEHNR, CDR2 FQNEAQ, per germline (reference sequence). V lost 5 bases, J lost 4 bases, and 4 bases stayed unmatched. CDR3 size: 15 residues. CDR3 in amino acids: CASSPGLAEYNEQFF. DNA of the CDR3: TGTGCCAGCAGCCCGGGACTAGCGGAATACAATGAGCAGTTCTTC.

CDR3 region: CASSLALGYWGTTNYGYTF. As DNA, the CDR3 is TGTGCCAGCAGCTTAGCGCTGGGTTATTGGGGGACTACTAACTATGGCTACACCTTC. This chain uses TRBV7-8 with TRBJ1-2, with D perhaps TRBD1 (5 bases). The CDR3 has 19 amino acids. V gave up 0 bases and J gave up 0 bases, with 20 bases separating them. Looked up from germline, CDR1 is SGHVS and CDR2 is FQNEAQ.

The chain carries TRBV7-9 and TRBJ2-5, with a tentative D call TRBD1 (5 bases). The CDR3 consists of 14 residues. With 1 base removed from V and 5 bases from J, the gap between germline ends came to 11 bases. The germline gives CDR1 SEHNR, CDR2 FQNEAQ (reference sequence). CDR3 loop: CASSLVPGWETQYF. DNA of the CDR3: TGTGCCAGCAGCTTAGTTCCAGGGTGGGAGACCCAGTACTTC.

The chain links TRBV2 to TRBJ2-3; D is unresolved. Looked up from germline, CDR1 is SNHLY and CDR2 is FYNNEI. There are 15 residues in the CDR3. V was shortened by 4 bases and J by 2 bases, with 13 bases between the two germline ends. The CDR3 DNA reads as TGTGCCAGCAGTGCGACCGGAACAAACACAGATACGCAGTATTTT. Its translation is CASSATGTNTDTQYF.

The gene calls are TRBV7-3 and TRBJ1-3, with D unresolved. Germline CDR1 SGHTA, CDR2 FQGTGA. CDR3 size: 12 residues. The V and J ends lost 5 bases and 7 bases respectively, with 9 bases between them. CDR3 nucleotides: TGTGCCAGCAGCCCTGGCGGGAACACCATATATTTT. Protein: CASSPGGNTIYF.

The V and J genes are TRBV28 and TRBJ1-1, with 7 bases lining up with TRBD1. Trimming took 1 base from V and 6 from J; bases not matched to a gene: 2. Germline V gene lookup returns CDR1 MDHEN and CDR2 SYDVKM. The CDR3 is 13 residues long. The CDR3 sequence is CASSLSGGAEAFF. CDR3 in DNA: TGTGCCAGCAGTTTATCAGGGGGGGCTGAAGCTTTCTTT. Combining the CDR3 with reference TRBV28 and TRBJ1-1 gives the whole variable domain DVKVTQSSRYLVKRTGEKVFLECVQDMDHENMFWYRQDPGLGLRLIYFSYDVKMKEKGDIPEGYSVSREKKERFSLILESASTNQTSMYLCASSLSGGAEAFFGQGTRLTVV.

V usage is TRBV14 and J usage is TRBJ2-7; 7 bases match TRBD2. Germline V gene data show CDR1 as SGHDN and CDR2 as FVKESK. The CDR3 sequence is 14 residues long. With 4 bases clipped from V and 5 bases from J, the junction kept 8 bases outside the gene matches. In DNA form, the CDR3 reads TGTGCCAGCAGCCTAGGGGCGGGGGTCCACGAGCAGTACTTC. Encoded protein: CASSLGAGVHEQYF.

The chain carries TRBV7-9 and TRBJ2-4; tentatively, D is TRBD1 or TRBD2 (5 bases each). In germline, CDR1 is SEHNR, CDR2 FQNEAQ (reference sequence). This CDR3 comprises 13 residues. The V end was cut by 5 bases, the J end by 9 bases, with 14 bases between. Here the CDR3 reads CASSPDTGSIQYF. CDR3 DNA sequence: TGTGCCAGCAGCCCGGACACGGGAAGCATTCAGTACTTC.

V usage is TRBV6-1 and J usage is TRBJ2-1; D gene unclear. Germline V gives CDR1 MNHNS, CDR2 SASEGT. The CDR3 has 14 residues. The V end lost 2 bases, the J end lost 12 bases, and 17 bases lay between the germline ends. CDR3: CASSERLVAAVQFF. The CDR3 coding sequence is TGTGCCAGCAGTGAAAGGTTGGTTGCCGCCGTGCAGTTCTTC.

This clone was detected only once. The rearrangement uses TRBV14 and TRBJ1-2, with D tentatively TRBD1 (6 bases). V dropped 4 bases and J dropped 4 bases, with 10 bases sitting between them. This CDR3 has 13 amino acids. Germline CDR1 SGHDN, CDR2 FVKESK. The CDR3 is CASSPHRVYGYTF. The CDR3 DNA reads TGTGCCAGCAGCCCCCACAGGGTCTATGGCTACACCTTC.

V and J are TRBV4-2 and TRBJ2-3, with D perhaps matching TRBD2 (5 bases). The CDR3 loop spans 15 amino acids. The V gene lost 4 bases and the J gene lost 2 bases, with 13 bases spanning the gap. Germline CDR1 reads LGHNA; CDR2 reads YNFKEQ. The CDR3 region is CASSPATKSTDTQYF. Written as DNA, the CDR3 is TGTGCCAGCAGCCCGGCGACTAAGTCCACAGATACGCAGTATTTT.

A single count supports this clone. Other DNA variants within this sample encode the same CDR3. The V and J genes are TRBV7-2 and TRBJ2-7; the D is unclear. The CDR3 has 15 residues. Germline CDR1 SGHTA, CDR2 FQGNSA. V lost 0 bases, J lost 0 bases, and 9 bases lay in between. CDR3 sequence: CASSLARQSSYEQYF. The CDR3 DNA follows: TGTGCCAGCAGCTTAGCGAGGCAGAGCTCCTACGAGCAGTACTTC.

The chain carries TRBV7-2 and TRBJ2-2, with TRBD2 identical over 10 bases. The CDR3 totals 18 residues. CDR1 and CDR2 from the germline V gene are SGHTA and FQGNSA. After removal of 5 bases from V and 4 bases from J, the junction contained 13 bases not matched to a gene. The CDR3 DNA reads TGTGCCAGCAGCCCTAGAGGTCTAGCGGGAGCCGGCACCGGGGAGCTGTTTTTT. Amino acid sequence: CASSPRGLAGAGTGELFF.

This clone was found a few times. The chain's CDR3 is CAWNSQGFTEAFF. The CDR3 bases are TGTGCCTGGAACTCACAGGGTTTTACTGAAGCTTTCTTT. The genes are TRBV30 and TRBJ1-1; maybe TRBD1 (6 bases). The germline CDR1 and CDR2 sequences are GTSNPN and SVGIG (reference sequence). The length of the CDR3 is 13 residues. Trimming shortened V by 4 bases and J by 5 bases, and 14 bases separated the two germline ends.

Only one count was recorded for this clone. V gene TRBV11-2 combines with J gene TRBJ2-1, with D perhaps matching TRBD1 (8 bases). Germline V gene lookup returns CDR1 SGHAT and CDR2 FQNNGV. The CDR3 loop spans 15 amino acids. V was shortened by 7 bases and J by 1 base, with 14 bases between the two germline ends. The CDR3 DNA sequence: TGTGCCAGCACCGCACAGGGGGGGTCCTACAATGAGCAGTTCTTC. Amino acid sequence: CASTAQGGSYNEQFF.